The present T cell receptor (beta chain) was sequenced within a study of T cells in Graves' hyperthyroidism and ophthalmopathy. TCR beta CDR3 sequences were amplified from RNA transcripts. Initially, a first-round RT-PCR of the TCR CDR3 employed the HTBI primer set. TCRdb itself ran the multiplex PCR reads through MiXCR, one entry per CDR3 protein. The repertoire holds about 480,000 distinct CDR3 sequences, with approximately 14% as singletons. The CDR3 has 13 amino acids. Trimming took off 2 bases at V and 1 base at J, with 6 bases between the two ends. In germline, CDR1 is SNHLY, CDR2 FYNNEI. This clonotype appeared many times.

The chain recombines TRBV2 with TRBJ2-7; no reliable D call. This TCR was sampled from a woman aged 18 to 35 with Graves' hyperthyroidism. Sequenced input: blood. CDR3 DNA: TGTGCCAGCAGTGAATTGATGTCCTACGAGCAGTACGTC. Its protein is CASSELMSYEQYV.